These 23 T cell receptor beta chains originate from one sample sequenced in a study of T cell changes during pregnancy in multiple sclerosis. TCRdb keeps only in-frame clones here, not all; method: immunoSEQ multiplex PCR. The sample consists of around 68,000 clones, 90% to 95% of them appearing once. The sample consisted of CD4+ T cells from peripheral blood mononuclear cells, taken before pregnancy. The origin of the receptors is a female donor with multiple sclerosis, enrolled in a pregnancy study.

The CDR3 is CASSQRPSGGSGELFF. The CDR3 region has the DNA TGTGCCAGCAGCCAACGGCCTAGCGGGGGGAGCGGGGAGCTGTTTTTT. The rearrangement links TRBV5-4 to TRBJ2-2; TRBD2 matches 11 bases. CDR3 length equals 16 residues. Trimming removed 4 bases from V and 7 bases from J; junction bases left unmatched: 9. Germline V gene lookup returns CDR1 SGHNT and CDR2 YYREEE (reference sequence).

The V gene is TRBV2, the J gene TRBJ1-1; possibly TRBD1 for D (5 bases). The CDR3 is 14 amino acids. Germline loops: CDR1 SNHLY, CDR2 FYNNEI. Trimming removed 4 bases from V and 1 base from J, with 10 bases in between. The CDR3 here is CASSVGGRNTEAFF. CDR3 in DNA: TGTGCCAGCAGTGTCGGGGGTAGGAACACTGAAGCTTTCTTT.

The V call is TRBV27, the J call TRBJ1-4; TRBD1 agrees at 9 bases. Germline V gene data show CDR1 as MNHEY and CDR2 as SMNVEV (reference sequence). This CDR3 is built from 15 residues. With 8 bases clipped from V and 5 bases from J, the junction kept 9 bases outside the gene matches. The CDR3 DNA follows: TGTGCCAGCCGCCCCGGAGGACAGGGGAATGAAAAACTGTTTTTT. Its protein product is CASRPGGQGNEKLFF.

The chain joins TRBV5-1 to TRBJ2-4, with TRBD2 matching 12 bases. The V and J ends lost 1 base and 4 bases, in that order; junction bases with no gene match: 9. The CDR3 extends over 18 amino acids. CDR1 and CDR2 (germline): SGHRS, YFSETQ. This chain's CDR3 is CASSLKPTSGGQKNIQYF. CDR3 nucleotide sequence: TGCGCCAGCAGCTTGAAGCCGACTAGCGGGGGCCAGAAAAACATTCAGTACTTC.

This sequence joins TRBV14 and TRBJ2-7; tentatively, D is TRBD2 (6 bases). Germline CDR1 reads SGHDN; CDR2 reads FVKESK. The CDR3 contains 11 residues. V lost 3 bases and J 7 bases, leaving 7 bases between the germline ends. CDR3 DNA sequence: TGTGCCAGCAGCCAGACTAGAGAGCAGTACTTC. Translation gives CASSQTREQYF.

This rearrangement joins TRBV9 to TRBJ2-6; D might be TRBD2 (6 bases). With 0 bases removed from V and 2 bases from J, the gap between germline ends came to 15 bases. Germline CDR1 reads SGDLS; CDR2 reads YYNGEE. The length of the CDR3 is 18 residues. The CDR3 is CASSVEVGGGAGANVLTF. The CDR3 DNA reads TGTGCCAGCAGCGTAGAGGTTGGAGGCGGGGCTGGGGCCAACGTCCTGACTTTC.

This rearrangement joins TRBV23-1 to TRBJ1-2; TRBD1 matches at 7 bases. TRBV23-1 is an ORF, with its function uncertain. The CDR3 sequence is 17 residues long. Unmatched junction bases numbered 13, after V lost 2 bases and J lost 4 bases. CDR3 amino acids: CASSQPILRQGVYGYTF. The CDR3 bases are TGCGCCAGCAGTCAACCCATCCTCAGACAGGGAGTCTATGGCTACACCTTC.

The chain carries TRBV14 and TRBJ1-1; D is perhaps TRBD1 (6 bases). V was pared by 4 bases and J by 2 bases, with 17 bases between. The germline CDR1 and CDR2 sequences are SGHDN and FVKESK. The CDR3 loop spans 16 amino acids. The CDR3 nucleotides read TGTGCCAGCAGCCGAATTGGGGGGGCGTTAAACACTGAAGCTTTCTTT. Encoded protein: CASSRIGGALNTEAFF.

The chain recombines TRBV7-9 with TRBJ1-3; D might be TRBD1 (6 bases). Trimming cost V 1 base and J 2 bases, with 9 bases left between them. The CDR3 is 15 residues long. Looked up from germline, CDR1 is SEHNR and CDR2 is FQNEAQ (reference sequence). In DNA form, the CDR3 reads TGTGCCAGCAGCTTAGGGACAGATCCTGGAAACACCATATATTTT. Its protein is CASSLGTDPGNTIYF. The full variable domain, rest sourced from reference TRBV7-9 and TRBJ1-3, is DTGVSQNPRHKITKRGQNVTFRCDPISEHNRLYWYRQTLGQGPEFLTYFQNEAQLEKSRLLSDRFSAERPKGSFSTLEIQRTEQGDSAMYLCASSLGTDPGNTIYFGEGSWLTVV.

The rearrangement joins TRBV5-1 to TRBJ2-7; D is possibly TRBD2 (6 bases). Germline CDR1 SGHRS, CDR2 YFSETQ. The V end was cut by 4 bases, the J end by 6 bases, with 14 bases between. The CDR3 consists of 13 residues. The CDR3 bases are TGCGCCAGCAGCGGCACGGGACTCCTCGAGCAGTACTTC. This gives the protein CASSGTGLLEQYF.

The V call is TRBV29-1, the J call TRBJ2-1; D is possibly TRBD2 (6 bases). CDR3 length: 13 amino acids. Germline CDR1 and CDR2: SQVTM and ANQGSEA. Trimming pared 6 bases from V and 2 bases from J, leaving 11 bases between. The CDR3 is CSVKSGPYNEQFF. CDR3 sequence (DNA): TGCAGCGTGAAAAGCGGGCCCTACAATGAGCAGTTCTTC.

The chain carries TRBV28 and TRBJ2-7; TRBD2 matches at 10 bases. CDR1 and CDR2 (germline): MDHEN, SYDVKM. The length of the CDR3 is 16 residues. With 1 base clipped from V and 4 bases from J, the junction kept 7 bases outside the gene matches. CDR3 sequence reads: CASSLSASGSRYEQYF. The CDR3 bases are TGTGCCAGCAGTTTATCAGCTAGCGGGAGTAGGTACGAGCAGTACTTC.

This CDR3 reads CASSRGAGVDEQYF. Here the CDR3 DNA reads TGTGCCAGCAGTCGGGGAGCGGGAGTGGACGAGCAGTACTTC. J is TRBJ2-7 and V is TRBV5-6, with 8 nucleotides matching TRBD2. This CDR3 comprises 14 residues. V lost 5 bases, J lost 5 bases, and 9 bases stayed unmatched. Germline CDR1 SGHDT, CDR2 YYEEEE.

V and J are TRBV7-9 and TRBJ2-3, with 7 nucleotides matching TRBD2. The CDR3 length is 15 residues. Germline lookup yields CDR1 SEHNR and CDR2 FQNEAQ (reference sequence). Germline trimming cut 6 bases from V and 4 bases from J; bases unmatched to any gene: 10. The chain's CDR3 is CASRFYAGAADTQYF. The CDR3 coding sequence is TGTGCCAGCAGATTTTACGCGGGAGCAGCAGATACGCAGTATTTT.

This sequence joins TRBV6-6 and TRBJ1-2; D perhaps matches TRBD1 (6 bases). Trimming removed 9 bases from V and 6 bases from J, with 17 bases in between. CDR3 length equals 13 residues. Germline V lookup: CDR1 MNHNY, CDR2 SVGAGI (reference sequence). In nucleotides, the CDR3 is TGTGCCAGTCGAACAGGGACGAGGGATGGCTACACCTTC. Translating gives CASRTGTRDGYTF.

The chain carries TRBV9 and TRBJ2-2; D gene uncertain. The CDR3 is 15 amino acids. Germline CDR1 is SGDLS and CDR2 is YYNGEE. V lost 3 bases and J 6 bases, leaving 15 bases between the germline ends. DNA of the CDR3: TGTGCCAGCAGCGCCCGTGGAGCACGAGCCGGGGAGCTGTTTTTT. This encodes CASSARGARAGELFF.

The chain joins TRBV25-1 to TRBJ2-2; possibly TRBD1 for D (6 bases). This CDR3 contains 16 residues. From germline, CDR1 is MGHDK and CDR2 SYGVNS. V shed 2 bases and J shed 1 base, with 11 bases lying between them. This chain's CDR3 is CASSELDRMNTGELFF. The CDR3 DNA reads TGTGCCAGCAGTGAACTCGACAGGATGAACACCGGGGAGCTGTTTTTT.

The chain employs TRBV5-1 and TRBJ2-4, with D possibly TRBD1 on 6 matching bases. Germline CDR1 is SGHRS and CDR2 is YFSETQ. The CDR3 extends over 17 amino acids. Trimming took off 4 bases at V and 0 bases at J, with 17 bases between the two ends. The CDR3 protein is CASSPGPGHLAKNIQYF. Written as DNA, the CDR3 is TGCGCCAGCAGCCCCGGGCCGGGACACTTAGCCAAAAACATTCAGTACTTC.

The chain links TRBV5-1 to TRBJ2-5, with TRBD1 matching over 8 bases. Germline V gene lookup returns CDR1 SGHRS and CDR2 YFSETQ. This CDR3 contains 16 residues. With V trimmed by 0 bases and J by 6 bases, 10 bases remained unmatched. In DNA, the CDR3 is TGCGCCAGCAGCTTGGTTGGGACAGGTAGTATCCAGACCCAGTACTTC. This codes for CASSLVGTGSIQTQYF.

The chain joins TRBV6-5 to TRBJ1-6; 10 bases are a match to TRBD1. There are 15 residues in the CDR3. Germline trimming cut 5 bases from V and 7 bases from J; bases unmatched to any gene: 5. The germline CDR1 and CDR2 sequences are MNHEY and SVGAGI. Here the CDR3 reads CASSQTGGGNSPLHF. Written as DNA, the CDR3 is TGTGCCAGCAGTCAGACAGGGGGCGGGAATTCACCCCTCCACTTT.

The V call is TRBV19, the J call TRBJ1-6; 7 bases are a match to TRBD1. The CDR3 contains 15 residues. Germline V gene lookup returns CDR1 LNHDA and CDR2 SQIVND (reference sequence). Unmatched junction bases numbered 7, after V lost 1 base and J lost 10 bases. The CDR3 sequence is CASSIGAGGRSPLHF. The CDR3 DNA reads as TGTGCCAGTAGTATAGGAGCAGGGGGTAGGTCACCCCTCCACTTT. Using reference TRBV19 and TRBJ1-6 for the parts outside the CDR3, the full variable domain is DGGITQSPKYLFRKEGQNVTLSCEQNLNHDAMYWYRQDPGQGLRLIYYSQIVNDFQKGDIAEGYSVSREKKESFPLTVTSAQKNPTAFYLCASSIGAGGRSPLHFGNGTRLTVT.

The CDR3 reads CASSLGAGITNEQFF. CDR3 DNA sequence: TGTGCCAGCAGCTTAGGAGCAGGGATTACGAATGAGCAGTTCTTC. The chain joins TRBV11-3 to TRBJ2-1; D might be TRBD1 (5 bases). CDR3 length: 15 amino acids. Trimming shortened V by 1 base and J by 7 bases, and 14 bases separated the two germline ends. CDR1 is SGHNT, CDR2 YENEEA, per germline. The variable domain in full, completed from reference TRBV11-3 and TRBJ2-1, reads EAGVVQSPRYKIIEKKQPVAFWCNPISGHNTLYWYLQNLGQGPELLIRYENEEAVDDSQLPKDRFSAERLKGVDSTLKIQPAELGDSAVYLCASSLGAGITNEQFFGPGTRLTVL.

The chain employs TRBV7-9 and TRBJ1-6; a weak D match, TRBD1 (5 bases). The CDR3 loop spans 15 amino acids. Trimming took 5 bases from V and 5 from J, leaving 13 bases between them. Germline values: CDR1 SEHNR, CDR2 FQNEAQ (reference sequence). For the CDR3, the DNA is TGTGCCAGCAGCCGCGGGACGACGGATAATTCACCCCTCCACTTT. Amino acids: CASSRGTTDNSPLHF.